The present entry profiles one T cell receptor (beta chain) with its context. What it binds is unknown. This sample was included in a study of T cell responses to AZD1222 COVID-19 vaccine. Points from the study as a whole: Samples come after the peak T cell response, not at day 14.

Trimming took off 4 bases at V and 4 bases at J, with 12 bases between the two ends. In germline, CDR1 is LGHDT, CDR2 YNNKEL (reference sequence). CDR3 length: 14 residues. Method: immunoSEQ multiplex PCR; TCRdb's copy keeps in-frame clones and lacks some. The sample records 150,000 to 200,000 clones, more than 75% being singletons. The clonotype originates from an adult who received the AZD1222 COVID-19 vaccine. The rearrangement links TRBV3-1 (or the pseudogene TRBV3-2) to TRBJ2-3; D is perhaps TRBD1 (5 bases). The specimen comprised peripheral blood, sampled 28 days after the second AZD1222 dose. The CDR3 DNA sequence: TGTGCCAGCAGCCCCCAAAGGGGCCCAGATACGCAGTATTTT. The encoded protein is CASSPQRGPDTQYF.